The 9 T cell receptor beta chains reported below all come from one sample, sequenced in a study of T-cell memory formation after mild COVID-19. From the 5' RACE reads, TCRdb called clonotypes with MiXCR, one entry per CDR3 protein. This repertoire shows about 240,000 distinct CDR3 sequences, 8.5% to 9.5% found once; its top ten account for roughly a fifth. The material sequenced was PBMCs or a T cell subset sorted from them (not recorded which). These receptors were obtained from a man younger than 30 who had mild COVID-19 (a few samples of this study predate the infection). Cell type and time point are not known.

The rearrangement uses TRBV11-2 and TRBJ2-5; D is uncertain. Trimming stripped 5 bases from V and 5 bases from J, with 9 bases between. The CDR3 extends over 12 amino acids. Per germline, CDR1 SGHAT and CDR2 FQNNGV. CDR3 protein: CASSQLGETQYF. The CDR3 bases are TGTGCCAGCAGCCAACTGGGGGAGACCCAGTACTTC.

The sample holds many counts of this clonotype. This sequence joins TRBV12-3 or TRBV12-4 and TRBJ2-3; 8 bases line up with TRBD1. This CDR3 has 15 amino acids. J lost 0 bases, V lost 5 bases, and 4 bases had no gene match. CDR3 DNA: TGTGCCAGCAGTCGACAGGGGCTTAGCACAGATACGCAGTATTTT. Translated: CASSRQGLSTDTQYF.

V is TRBV25-1 and J is TRBJ1-1; the D gene is possibly TRBD1 (5 bases). The CDR3 is 15 amino acids. The V gene lost 2 bases and the J gene lost 5 bases, with 15 bases spanning the gap. CDR1 is MGHDK, CDR2 SYGVNS, per germline. In DNA, the CDR3 is TGTGCCAGCAGTGAAGTACGGCAGGGCGAGACTGAAGCTTTCTTT. It yields the protein CASSEVRQGETEAFF.

This clonotype was counted at least ten times. The rearrangement links TRBV30 to TRBJ1-1; no reliable D call. The CDR3 runs 13 residues. The germline V gene has CDR1 GTSNPN and CDR2 SVGIG (reference sequence). V lost 8 bases and J lost 7, with 20 bases in between. The CDR3 DNA reads as TGTGCCAGTCAAAGAGGGAACGGAATTGAAGCTTTCTTT. Protein product: CASQRGNGIEAFF.

The rearrangement joins TRBV7-3 to TRBJ2-2, with D perhaps matching TRBD2 (5 bases). V shed 6 bases and J shed 6 bases, with 8 bases lying between them. The germline V gene encodes CDR1 SGHTA and CDR2 FQGTGA. The CDR3 is made up of 12 amino acids. The CDR3 loop is CASRSGPGELFF. As DNA, the CDR3 is TGTGCCAGCAGGAGCGGCCCCGGGGAGCTGTTTTTT.

In its sample, this clonotype was seen many times. The chain carries TRBV20-1 and TRBJ1-1; maybe TRBD1 (5 bases). Germline V CDR1 and CDR2: DFQATT, SNEGSKA (reference sequence). With 4 bases removed from V and 1 base from J, the gap between germline ends came to 10 bases. There are 13 residues in the CDR3. CDR3 nucleotide sequence: TGCAGTGCTACAGGTGGGGGGAACACTGAAGCTTTCTTT. It codes for CSATGGGNTEAFF.

A few counts support this clonotype. The chain employs TRBV29-1 and TRBJ2-2; D remains unclear. The CDR3 runs to 12 residues. Trimming left V 5 bases short and J 0 bases short, with 4 bases between. CDR1 is SQVTM and CDR2 is ANQGSEA in the germline V gene. CDR3 nucleotides: TGCAGCGTTCGCCCGAACACCGGGGAGCTGTTTTTT. This encodes CSVRPNTGELFF.

The chain combines TRBV12-5 with TRBJ2-1, with TRBD1 matching 8 bases. This CDR3 has 14 residues. V lost 3 bases to trimming and J lost 9 bases; unmatched junction nucleotides: 7. Germline V CDR1 and CDR2: LGHNT, FRNRAP. In nucleotides, the CDR3 is TGTGCTAGTGGTTTCGGGACAGGAGTCTTTGAGCAGTTCTTC. This codes for CASGFGTGVFEQFF.

This clonotype was counted at least ten times. The CDR3: CSARTSGGYPHEQYV. The CDR3 nucleotides are TGCAGTGCACGGACTAGCGGGGGGTACCCCCACGAGCAGTACGTC. This sequence joins TRBV20-1 and TRBJ2-7, with 14 bases that match TRBD2. The CDR3 is 15 residues long. V lost 6 bases, J lost 5 bases, and 9 bases stayed unmatched. The V gene's germline CDR1 is DFQATT and CDR2 SNEGSKA (reference sequence).